The 20 T cell receptor beta chains in this list originate from one sample, sequenced in a study of human T cells and chemical hapten exposure. Using its own MiXCR run on the RACE reads, TCRdb lists one record per CDR3 protein. The sample records 300,000 to 450,000 distinct CDR3 sequences, 5.1% being singletons. The time point was: pre-sensitization, week 0. Regarding treatment: therapeutic diphenylcyclopropenone sensitization with weekly scalp DPC. The starting material was whole blood, obtained in connection with sensitization to the hapten diphenylcyclopropenone (DPC). The receptors were gathered from a woman aged 45-60 years with alopecia areata. Some clones in this sample may be carry-over from other donors' samples.

This clonotype was observed a handful of times. The J gene is TRBJ2-3, the V gene TRBV20-1; D gene ambiguous. The CDR3 extends over 12 amino acids. Germline V gene data show CDR1 as DFQATT and CDR2 as SNEGSKA (reference sequence). With 0 bases removed from V and 4 bases from J, the gap between germline ends came to 5 bases. The CDR3 is CSARDLADTQYF. CDR3 DNA: TGCAGTGCTAGAGATCTGGCAGATACGCAGTATTTT.

This clonotype has ten or more counts. This chain links TRBV5-6 with TRBJ2-7; D is unclear. Germline lookup yields CDR1 SGHDT and CDR2 YYEEEE. The CDR3 runs to 13 residues. Trimming removed 3 bases at V and 3 bases at J, with 10 bases between. CDR3 residues: CASSWSGDYEQYF. CDR3 DNA: TGTGCCAGCAGCTGGAGTGGGGACTACGAGCAGTACTTC.

This clonotype showed up many times. The chain joins TRBV27 to TRBJ1-1; D is possibly TRBD1 (6 bases). Trimming took 5 bases from V and 1 from J, leaving 11 bases between them. CDR3 length: 14 residues. CDR1 and CDR2 (germline): MNHEY, SMNVEV (reference sequence). CDR3 protein: CASSLGQTNTEAFF. The CDR3 nucleotides are TGTGCCAGCAGTCTAGGACAGACGAACACTGAAGCTTTCTTT.

This clonotype was picked up many times. The chain recombines TRBV18 with TRBJ2-7; 10 positions match TRBD2. The CDR3 covers 14 residues. Germline loops: CDR1 KGHSH, CDR2 LQKENI. Trimming at V came to 3 bases and at J to 5 bases, leaving 4 bases not matched to a gene. CDR3 sequence: CASSPLAGVDEQYF. The DNA for the CDR3 is TGTGCCAGCTCACCTCTAGCGGGGGTAGACGAGCAGTACTTC.

This clonotype was counted ten times or more. The DNA of the CDR3 is TGTGCCAGCAGCTTCCTTGACACTGAAGCTTTCTTT. Translation: CASSFLDTEAFF. The chain employs TRBV5-5 and TRBJ1-1; D is uncertain. The V gene lost 2 bases and the J gene lost 3 bases, with 5 bases spanning the gap. Germline V gives CDR1 SGHKS, CDR2 YYEKEE (reference sequence). CDR3 size: 12 residues. Variable domain in full (rest from reference TRBV5-5 and TRBJ1-1): DAGVTQSPTHLIKTRGQQVTLRCSPISGHKSVSWYQQVLGQGPQFIFQYYEKEERGRGNFPDRFSARQFPNYSSELNVNALLLGDSALYLCASSFLDTEAFFGQGTRLTVV.

This clonotype was seen a few times. The chain couples TRBV7-2 to TRBJ1-1; D gene uncertain. The length of the CDR3 is 15 residues. Germline assignment: CDR1 SGHTA and CDR2 FQGNSA. The V gene lost 2 bases and the J gene lost 2 bases, with 12 bases spanning the gap. CDR3 nucleotides: TGTGCCAGCAGCTTAATGCTGACCCCAAACACTGAAGCTTTCTTT. Its translation is CASSLMLTPNTEAFF.

Many counts were recorded for this clonotype. This sequence joins TRBV10-2 and TRBJ2-5; TRBD2 might be the D (6 bases). The CDR3 loop spans 16 amino acids. V was clipped by 3 bases and J by 1 base, with 15 bases between them. The germline CDR1 and CDR2 sequences are WSHSY and SAAADI. DNA for the CDR3: TGCGCCAGCAGTGACGGGGCTAGCGCCTTCCAAGAGACCCAGTACTTC. Amino acids: CASSDGASAFQETQYF.

This clonotype came up a few times. This chain uses TRBV7-2 with TRBJ2-7; D is tentatively TRBD1 or TRBD2 (5 bases each). Germline V gives CDR1 SGHTA, CDR2 FQGNSA. The germline V and J ends were trimmed by 3 bases and 2 bases, with 14 bases remaining between them. This CDR3 spans 15 amino acids. CDR3 protein: CASSFGTAPAYEQYF. In DNA form, the CDR3 reads TGTGCCAGCAGCTTTGGGACCGCCCCGGCCTACGAGCAGTACTTC.

The J gene is TRBJ2-5, the V gene TRBV5-1; 7 bases are a match to TRBD1. The CDR3 contains 15 residues. Germline CDR1 SGHRS, CDR2 YFSETQ. Trimming removed 0 bases from V and 2 bases from J; junction bases left unmatched: 4. The CDR3 reads CASSLAGQRQETQYF. Written as DNA, the CDR3 is TGCGCCAGCAGCTTGGCGGGACAGCGTCAAGAGACCCAGTACTTC.

The sample holds many counts of this clonotype. V gene TRBV28 combines with J gene TRBJ1-2; D might be TRBD1 (5 bases). Per the germline V gene, CDR1 is MDHEN and CDR2 is SYDVKM. This CDR3 is 13 amino acids long. V was cut by 5 bases and J by 3 bases, with 10 bases left in between. The chain's CDR3 is CASSPGGYYGYTF. CDR3 nucleotide sequence: TGTGCCAGCAGTCCGGGGGGTTACTATGGCTACACCTTC.

This clonotype was counted between two and nine times. The V call is TRBV7-2, the J call TRBJ1-3; D is uncertain. This CDR3 spans 13 amino acids. Germline V gives CDR1 SGHTA, CDR2 FQGNSA. Trimming pared 5 bases from V and 0 bases from J, leaving 5 bases between. For the CDR3, the DNA is TGTGCCAGCAGCCCCAACTCTGGAAACACCATATATTTT. It encodes CASSPNSGNTIYF. The variable domain in full, completed from reference TRBV7-2 and TRBJ1-3, reads GAGVSQSPSNKVTEKGKDVELRCDPISGHTALYWYRQSLGQGLEFLIYFQGNSAPDKSGLPSDRFSAERTGGSVSTLTIQRTQQEDSAVYLCASSPNSGNTIYFGEGSWLTVV.

This clonotype was seen ten or more times. This rearrangement joins TRBV2 to TRBJ2-5; a possible D gene is TRBD2 (5 bases). This CDR3 region has 13 residues. Trimming removed 4 bases from V and 3 bases from J, with 9 bases in between. CDR1 SNHLY and CDR2 FYNNEI come from the germline V gene. The CDR3 is CASSASGKETQYF. The CDR3 DNA is TGTGCCAGCAGTGCGAGCGGCAAAGAGACCCAGTACTTC.

This clonotype was counted at least ten times. The chain links TRBV11-2 to TRBJ2-7, with unresolved D. Trimming left V 4 bases short and J 4 bases short, with 8 bases between. CDR1 and CDR2 (germline): SGHAT, FQNNGV. This CDR3 has 12 amino acids. Here the CDR3 DNA reads TGTGCCAGCAGCTCGGACGCGTACGAGCAGTACTTC. Translating it yields CASSSDAYEQYF.

This clonotype came up a few times. CDR3 sequence reads: CATSDLQGRGFTDTQYF. The CDR3, as DNA: TGTGCCACCAGTGATTTGCAAGGCAGGGGGTTCACAGATACGCAGTATTTT. This sequence joins TRBV24-1 and TRBJ2-3, with 7 positions matching TRBD1. With V trimmed by 0 bases and J by 2 bases, 7 bases remained unmatched. This CDR3 comprises 17 residues. The germline V gene has CDR1 KGHDR and CDR2 SFDVKD.

This clonotype was detected ten times or more. The chain carries TRBV5-6 and TRBJ2-3; D unresolved. Germline loops: CDR1 SGHDT, CDR2 YYEEEE. Trimming left V 2 bases short and J 0 bases short, with 7 bases between. The CDR3 is 14 residues long. CDR3 loop: CASSFLDSTDTQYF. Written as DNA, the CDR3 is TGTGCCAGCAGCTTCTTAGACAGCACAGATACGCAGTATTTT. Full variable domain (missing parts from reference TRBV5-6 and TRBJ2-3): DAGVTQSPTHLIKTRGQQVTLRCSPKSGHDTVSWYQQALGQGPQFIFQYYEEEERQRGNFPDRFSGHQFPNYSSELNVNALLLGDSALYLCASSFLDSTDTQYFGPGTRLTVL.

This clonotype was detected only a few times. The V call is TRBV18, the J call TRBJ1-4; the D is unclear. Trimming removed 0 bases from V and 9 bases from J, with 11 bases in between. Germline assignment: CDR1 KGHSH and CDR2 LQKENI. This CDR3 has 14 amino acids. CDR3 DNA sequence: TGTGCCAGCTCACCACCGGGGATACAACAAAAACTGTTTTTT. Protein: CASSPPGIQQKLFF.

Ten or more counts support this clonotype. V is TRBV5-5 and J is TRBJ2-1; D is unresolved. This CDR3 spans 12 amino acids. V was clipped by 1 base and J by 7 bases, with 6 bases between them. The germline CDR1 and CDR2 sequences are SGHKS and YYEKEE (reference sequence). The CDR3 DNA sequence: TGTGCCAGCAGCTTGCAGAGGAATGAGCAGTTCTTC. This encodes CASSLQRNEQFF.

This clonotype has a handful of counts. The V gene is TRBV18, the J gene TRBJ2-4; maybe TRBD2 (5 bases). Germline V gene lookup returns CDR1 KGHSH and CDR2 LQKENI. The CDR3 is 14 amino acids. Trimming cost V 6 bases and J 0 bases, with 9 bases left between them. The CDR3 region is CASSGREAKNIQYF. The CDR3, as DNA: TGTGCCAGCTCTGGCCGGGAAGCCAAAAACATTCAGTACTTC. The full variable domain, in which reference TRBV18 and TRBJ2-4 provide the parts outside the CDR3, is NAGVMQNPRHLVRRRGQEARLRCSPMKGHSHVYWYRQLPEEGLKFMVYLQKENIIDESGMPKERFSAEFPKEGPSILRIQQVVRGDSAAYFCASSGREAKNIQYFGAGTRLSVL.

This clonotype was observed at least ten times. The CDR3 nucleotides read TGTGCCAGCAGCCAGCCGGGAGAACAGGGGCAAGGCACCTTC. Encoded protein: CASSQPGEQGQGTF. The chain employs TRBV9 and TRBJ1-2; 7 bases line up with TRBD1. This CDR3 contains 14 residues. V trimming: 4 bases; J trimming: 13 bases; junction bases outside the gene matches: 16. In germline, CDR1 is SGDLS, CDR2 YYNGEE.

This clonotype has at least ten counts. A read error may be the cause here, since a much bigger clone is one base away. V usage is TRBV9 and J usage is TRBJ2-1; D remains unclear. The CDR3 has 11 amino acids. V lost 0 bases to trimming and J lost 9 bases, with 4 bases between them. Germline V gives CDR1 SGDLS, CDR2 YYNGEE. CDR3 loop: CASSVGSEQFF. The CDR3 DNA reads TGTGCCAGCAGCGTAGGAAGTGAGCAGTTCTTC.